The T cell receptor beta chain described here comes from a study of blood T cell repertoires in COVID-19. Turning to the study itself: Spain, Italy and the United States supplied samples that represented acute and convalescent COVID-19. Sources were T cells, B-cell-depleted T cells, or PBMCs; the material itself was cDNA or gDNA.

The CDR3 has 15 amino acids. Germline V gene lookup returns CDR1 SGHKS and CDR2 YYEKEE (reference sequence). The J segment lost 5 bases and the V segment lost 3 bases, leaving 6 bases of the junction unmatched. The protocol was immunoSEQ multiplex PCR, while the TCRdb copy is restricted to in-frame clones and leaves out a portion. This sample has tens of thousands of clones; approximately 86% occur once, and the top ten carry 15% to 20%. The clonotype originates from a human donor in a cohort sampled during active COVID-19. The sample was peripheral blood. This chain connects TRBV5-5 to TRBJ2-3; 10 bases agree with TRBD2. The DNA of the CDR3 is TGTGCCAGCAGCTCTCCAGCGGGAGGGGTAGATACGCAGTATTTT. Amino acids: CASSSPAGGVDTQYF.